One sample yielded the 3 T cell receptor beta chains listed below, sequenced in a study of shared clonotypes between healthy human individuals (dated by TCRdb to the early 2020s). The library was prepared using the immunoSEQ multiplex PCR assay. Sourced from immuneACCESS, this table was stored by TCRdb with only in-frame sequences that have V and J called. A share of the clones is absent; for the studies checked, an unresolved V gene accounts for under half, and the remainder has no known explanation. The sample yields roughly 720,000 clones; about 90% were counted once. The top ten constitute 34% of the sample. The source material was memory CD8+ T cells from PBMCs. Interpreted using the paper, the cell subset or site label stands for: CD45RO+ cells pooled with CCR7-negative TemRA cells. All receptors come from a man in his late teens or twenties in good health. Some clones in this sample may be carry-over from other donors' samples.

This rearrangement joins TRBV19 to TRBJ2-2; 7 bases are a match to TRBD2. The ends lost 8 bases at V and 6 bases at J; junction bases unmatched: 15. Germline V gene lookup returns CDR1 LNHDA and CDR2 SQIVND (reference sequence). The CDR3 spans 16 residues. The CDR3, as DNA: TGTGCCAGTCTTCCCGGGACTACAATCGGGTCCGGGGAGCTGTTTTTT. Translating gives CASLPGTTIGSGELFF.

V gene TRBV27 combines with J gene TRBJ2-3, with D maybe TRBD1 (5 bases). V shed 3 bases and J shed 1 base, with 14 bases lying between them. Germline V gene sequence: CDR1 MNHEY, CDR2 SMNVEV (reference sequence). The CDR3 spans 16 residues. This CDR3 is CASSFMGRFGTDTQYF. CDR3 in DNA: TGTGCCAGCAGTTTCATGGGGCGCTTTGGCACAGATACGCAGTATTTT.

J is TRBJ1-1 and V is TRBV6-5, with D tentatively TRBD1 (5 bases). The CDR3 extends over 15 amino acids. Germline values: CDR1 MNHEY, CDR2 SVGAGI. Trimming took off 3 bases at V and 4 bases at J, with 15 bases between the two ends. The CDR3 bases are TGTGCCAGCAGTTATGACGGGGCGTCGGGCACTGAAGCTTTCTTT. As protein: CASSYDGASGTEAFF.